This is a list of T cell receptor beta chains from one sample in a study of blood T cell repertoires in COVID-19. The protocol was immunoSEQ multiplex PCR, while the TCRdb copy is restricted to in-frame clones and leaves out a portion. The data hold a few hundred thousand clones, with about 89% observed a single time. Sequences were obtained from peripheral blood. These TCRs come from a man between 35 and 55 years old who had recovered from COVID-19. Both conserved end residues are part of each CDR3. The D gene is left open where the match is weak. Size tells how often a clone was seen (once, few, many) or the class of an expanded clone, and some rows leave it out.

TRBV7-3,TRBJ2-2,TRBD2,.,TGTGCCAGCAGCTCACGACTAGCGGGAGGCACCGGGGAGCTGTTTTTT,CASSSRLAGGTGELFF
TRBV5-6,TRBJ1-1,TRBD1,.,TGTGCCAGCAGCTCAATTAGACAGGGGGCGCGCGGCACTGAAGCTTTCTTT,CASSSIRQGARGTEAFF
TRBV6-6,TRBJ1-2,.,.,TGTGCCACCCGAGAGAGGGACTCAACATATGGCTACACCTTC,CATRERDSTYGYTF
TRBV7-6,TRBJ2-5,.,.,TGTGCCAGCAGCCCAAGGGGGACGCTCCAAGAGACCCAGTACTTC,CASSPRGTLQETQYF
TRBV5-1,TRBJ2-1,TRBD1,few,TGCGCCAGCAGCTTGGGACAGGGTGGGGGCAATGAGCAGTTCTTC,CASSLGQGGGNEQFF
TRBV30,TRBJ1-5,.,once,TGTGCCTGGAGTCCAGTTGGGACTAGGGGACGTCAGCCCCAGCATTTT,CAWSPVGTRGRQPQHF
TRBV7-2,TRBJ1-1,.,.,TGTGCCAGCAGCCCTAGGCAGGGTCCCTCGAACACTGAAGCTTTCTTT,CASSPRQGPSNTEAFF
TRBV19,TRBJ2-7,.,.,TGTGCCAGTAGTATAGATGAGGGCCCTCAAGACGAGCAGTACTTC,CASSIDEGPQDEQYF
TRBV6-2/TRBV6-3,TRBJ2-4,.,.,TGTGCCAGCAGTTACGACAGGACAAAAAACATTCAGTACTTC,CASSYDRTKNIQYF
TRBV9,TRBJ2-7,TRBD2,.,TGTGCCAGCAGCGTAGGGACTAGCTACGAGCAGTACTTC,CASSVGTSYEQYF
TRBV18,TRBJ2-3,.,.,TGTGCCAGCTCACCTCCAGGGGCAGGAGATACGCAGTATTTT,CASSPPGAGDTQYF
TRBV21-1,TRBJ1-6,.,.,TGTGCCAGCAGCGGGAGGGACAGGGGAAGCTCCTATAATTCACCCCTCCACTTT,CASSGRDRGSSYNSPLHF
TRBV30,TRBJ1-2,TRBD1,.,TGTGCCTGGATGGACAGGGAGGAAGGCTACACCTTC,CAWMDREEGYTF
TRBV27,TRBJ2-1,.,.,TGTGCCAGCAGTTTACTCCAGGATTTTGGGCAGTTCTTC,CASSLLQDFGQFF
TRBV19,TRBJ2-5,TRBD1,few,TGTGCCAGTAGTCCATACAGGGGGTCTCATCGAGAGACCCAGTACTTC,CASSPYRGSHRETQYF
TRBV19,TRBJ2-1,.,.,TGTGCCAGTAGTATAGGAAACACCTTCAATGAGCAGTTCTTC,CASSIGNTFNEQFF
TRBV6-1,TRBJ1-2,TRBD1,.,TGTGCCAGCAGTGGGCGGACAGGGGGCTTCCGGAACTATGGCTACACCTTC,CASSGRTGGFRNYGYTF
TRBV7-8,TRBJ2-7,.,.,TGTGCCAGCAGCTTAGGATGGCTAGCCGGGGGCGAGCAGTACTTC,CASSLGWLAGGEQYF
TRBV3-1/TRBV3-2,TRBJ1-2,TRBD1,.,TGTGCCAGCAGCGAGACAGGGTATGGCTACACCTTC,CASSETGYGYTF
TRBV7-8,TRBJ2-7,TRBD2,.,TGTGCCAGCAGCTTAAGCATCAGGCGGGGGACGACCTACGAGCAGTACTTC,CASSLSIRRGTTYEQYF
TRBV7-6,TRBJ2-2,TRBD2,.,TGTGCCAGCAGCTTAGGCGGGGGGACCGGGGAGCTGTTTTTT,CASSLGGGTGELFF
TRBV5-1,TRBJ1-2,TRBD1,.,TGCGCCAGCAGCCTCAACAGGGGGGCCTATGGCTACACCTTC,CASSLNRGAYGYTF
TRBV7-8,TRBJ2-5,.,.,TGTGCCAGCAGCTACCCGGCGGGGAGACAAGAGACCCAGTACTTC,CASSYPAGRQETQYF
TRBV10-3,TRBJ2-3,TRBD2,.,TGTGCCATCAGTGATCGGCGGGGGACCGCAGATACGCAGTATTTT,CAISDRRGTADTQYF
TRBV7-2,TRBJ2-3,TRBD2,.,TGTGCCAGCAGCGTTACTAGCGGGGGGGCGAGTACGCAGTATTTT,CASSVTSGGASTQYF
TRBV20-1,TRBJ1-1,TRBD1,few,TGCAGTGCTCCGAACCTTAACAGGGGGATTTTT,CSAPNLNRGIF
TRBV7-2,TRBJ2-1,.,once,TGTGCCAGCAGCTTAGGAAGGAGTAGACGGGGCAATGAGCAGTTCTTC,CASSLGRSRRGNEQFF
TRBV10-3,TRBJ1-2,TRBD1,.,TGTGCCATCACCATTGGGACAGGGGGTCGTGGCTACACCTTC,CAITIGTGGRGYTF
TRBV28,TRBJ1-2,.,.,TGTGCCAGCAGTTTGGAGGGCCCCTATGGCTACACCTTC,CASSLEGPYGYTF
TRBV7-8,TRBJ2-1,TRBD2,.,TGTGCCAGCAGCCAACGACAGCGACTAGCGGGAGAAGGAAATGAGCAGTTCTTC,CASSQRQRLAGEGNEQFF
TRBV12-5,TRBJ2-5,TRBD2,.,TGTGCTAGTGGTACCGGACTAGCGGGAGAGTCTGAGACCCAGTACTTC,CASGTGLAGESETQYF
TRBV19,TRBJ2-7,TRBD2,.,TGTGCCAGTAGTATCGCACGGGGGGCCTACGAGCAGTACTTC,CASSIARGAYEQYF
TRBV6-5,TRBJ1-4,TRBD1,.,TGTGCCAGCAAGGGGGCTGGAGAAAAACTGTTTTTT,CASKGAGEKLFF
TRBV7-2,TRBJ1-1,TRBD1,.,TGTGCCAGCAGCACCCGGACAGGGTACACTGAAGCTTTCTTT,CASSTRTGYTEAFF
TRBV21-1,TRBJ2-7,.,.,TGTGCCAGCAGCACGACAGGGGACTCTTCCTACGAGCAGTACTTC,CASSTTGDSSYEQYF
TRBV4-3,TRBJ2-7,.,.,TGCGCCAGCAGCCAAGGGGCAGGAATAGCCTACGAGCAGTACTTC,CASSQGAGIAYEQYF
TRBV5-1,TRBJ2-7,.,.,TGCGCCAGCAGCTTGTACTCCTATTACGAGCAGTACTTC,CASSLYSYYEQYF
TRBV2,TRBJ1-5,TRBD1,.,TGTGCCAGCAGTGAGGACAGGGGTATTCAGCCCCAGCATTTT,CASSEDRGIQPQHF
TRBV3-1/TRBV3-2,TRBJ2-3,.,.,TGTGCCAGCAGCCAAGATGGCTCACACACAGATACGCAGTATTTT,CASSQDGSHTDTQYF
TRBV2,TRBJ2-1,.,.,TGTGCCGGCGGGGACGGAGGTGAGCAGTTCTTC,CAGGDGGEQFF
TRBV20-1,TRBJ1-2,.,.,TGCAGTGCTAGAATAGAGGGCTACACCTTC,CSARIEGYTF
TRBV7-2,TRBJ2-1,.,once,TGTGCCAGCAGCTTGAAACGAGCGGCCGGGCTAGGCTCCTACAATGAGCAGTTCTTC,CASSLKRAAGLGSYNEQFF
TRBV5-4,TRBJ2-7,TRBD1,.,TGTGCCAGCAGCTTGGTAACCGGGACAGCAGATTACGAGCAGTACTTC,CASSLVTGTADYEQYF
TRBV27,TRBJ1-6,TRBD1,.,TGTGCCAGCAGTTTATATTGGGCGGGACAGGGGGCGAATAATTCACCCCTCCACTTT,CASSLYWAGQGANNSPLHF
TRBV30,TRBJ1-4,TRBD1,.,TGTGCCTGGAGTGTTGGGACAGGGCCTAATGAAAAACTGTTTTTT,CAWSVGTGPNEKLFF
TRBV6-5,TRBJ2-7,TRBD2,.,TGTGCCAGCAGTCGCCGGGACTACCCCTACGAGCAGTACTTC,CASSRRDYPYEQYF
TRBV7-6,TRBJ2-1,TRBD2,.,TGTGCCAGCAGCTTAGCGCCTACTGTTGCGGGGGGGGTACACAATGAGCAGTTCTTC,CASSLAPTVAGGVHNEQFF
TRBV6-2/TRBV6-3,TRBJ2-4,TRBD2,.,TGTGCCAGCAGCCAACGGGGCGGGGGTTCCGCCAAAAACATTCAGTACTTC,CASSQRGGGSAKNIQYF
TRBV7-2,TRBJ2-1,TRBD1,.,TGTGCCAGCAGCTTAACAGGGGGTAGGAATGAGCAGTTCTTC,CASSLTGGRNEQFF
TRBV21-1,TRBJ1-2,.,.,TGTGCCAGCAGCTGGGACACGGAAAACTATGGCTACACCTTC,CASSWDTENYGYTF
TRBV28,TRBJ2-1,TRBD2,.,TGTGCCAGCAGTCCGGGACTAGCGGGAGAATTTGAGCAGTTCTTC,CASSPGLAGEFEQFF
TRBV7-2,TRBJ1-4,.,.,TGTGCCAGCAGCTTAGTGGCGGGGGGCGGGGATGAAAAACTGTTTTTT,CASSLVAGGGDEKLFF
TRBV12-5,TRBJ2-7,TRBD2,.,TGTGCTAGTGGTTTGGTATCCGGGGGGGAGCAGTACTTC,CASGLVSGGEQYF
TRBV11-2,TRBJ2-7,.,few,TGTGCCAGCAGCTTTACCGGAGTGTACGAGCAGTACTTC,CASSFTGVYEQYF
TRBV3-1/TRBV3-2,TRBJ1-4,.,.,TGTGCCAGCAGCCAAAACTTCGGTAATGAAAAACTGTTTTTT,CASSQNFGNEKLFF
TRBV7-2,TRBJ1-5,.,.,TGTGCCAGCAGCTTATTTACTGAAAATCAGCCCCAGCATTTT,CASSLFTENQPQHF
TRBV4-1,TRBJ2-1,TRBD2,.,TGCGCCAGCAGCCAAACGGGACTAGCGGGTGGGAGGGGTTACAATGAGCAGTTCTTC,CASSQTGLAGGRGYNEQFF